The 8 T cell receptor beta chains below were found in one sample sequenced in a study of OX40 agonist ivuxolimab in advanced cancers. Libraries were prepared by immunoSEQ multiplex PCR; TCRdb keeps only in-frame clonotypes and omits some of them. This table holds around 21,000 clones, 80% to 90% found once. Material: CD4+ or CD8+ T cells sorted from blood, obtained in a trial of the OX40 agonist ivuxolimab. The receptors derive from an adult with an advanced solid tumor such as melanoma, head and neck, liver or kidney cancer.

This clone came up a few times. J is TRBJ2-7 and V is TRBV6-1; D might be TRBD2 (6 bases). Trimming left V 5 bases short and J 3 bases short, with 14 bases between. The CDR3 loop spans 14 amino acids. Germline CDR1 reads MNHNS; CDR2 reads SASEGT. This CDR3 reads CASSRWGLNYEQYF. The DNA for the CDR3 is TGTGCCAGCAGTCGCTGGGGACTTAACTACGAGCAGTACTTC.

The chain couples TRBV27 to TRBJ1-5; tentatively, D is TRBD1 (5 bases). Trimming pared 0 bases from V and 4 bases from J, leaving 13 bases between. Germline V gene sequence: CDR1 MNHEY, CDR2 SMNVEV (reference sequence). The CDR3 runs to 16 residues. The CDR3 coding sequence is TGTGCCAGCAGTTTATCCTCCCAGGGAGGGAATCAGCCCCAGCATTTT. The encoded protein is CASSLSSQGGNQPQHF.

The chain is built from TRBV7-9 and TRBJ2-7, with 9 bases identical to TRBD1. The V gene's germline CDR1 is SEHNR and CDR2 FQNEAQ (reference sequence). This CDR3 has 15 residues. The ends lost 7 bases at V and 4 bases at J; junction bases unmatched: 11. CDR3 bases: TGTGCCAGCATCCCCACCGGGACAGGGATTTACGAGCAGTACTTC. This encodes CASIPTGTGIYEQYF. The full variable domain, with the rest looked up from reference TRBV7-9 and TRBJ2-7, is DTGVSQNPRHKITKRGQNVTFRCDPISEHNRLYWYRQTLGQGPEFLTYFQNEAQLEKSRLLSDRFSAERPKGSFSTLEIQRTEQGDSAMYLCASIPTGTGIYEQYFGPGTRLTVT.

The J gene is TRBJ2-5, the V gene TRBV2; D may be TRBD2 (6 bases). CDR3 length: 17 residues. Trimming took 1 base from V and 2 from J, leaving 17 bases between them. Germline CDR1 and CDR2: SNHLY and FYNNEI. CDR3 sequence reads: CASSEEGVAELQETQYF. The CDR3 region has the DNA TGTGCCAGCAGTGAAGAGGGAGTAGCGGAGCTTCAAGAGACCCAGTACTTC.

The chain couples TRBV2 to TRBJ2-5; 7 bases align to TRBD1. The CDR3 runs 15 residues. Losses at the gene ends were 6 bases for V and 3 bases for J; bases not matched to a gene: 10. Germline CDR1 is SNHLY and CDR2 is FYNNEI. The chain's CDR3 is CASSAGTAWEETQYF. The CDR3 DNA reads TGTGCCAGCAGCGCCGGGACAGCCTGGGAAGAGACCCAGTACTTC.

Details on this clone: Other nucleotide sequences in the sample specify the same CDR3. V gene TRBV27 combines with J gene TRBJ1-1; possibly TRBD1 for D (5 bases). The CDR3 sequence is 14 residues long. The V end lost 5 bases, the J end lost 1 base, and 11 bases lay between the germline ends. CDR1 MNHEY and CDR2 SMNVEV come from the germline V gene (reference sequence). Written as DNA, the CDR3 is TGTGCCAGCAGTCCCGGGACGGCGAACACTGAAGCTTTCTTT. It codes for CASSPGTANTEAFF.

The rearrangement uses TRBV28 and TRBJ2-5; unclear D gene. This CDR3 region has 14 residues. Germline CDR1 reads MDHEN; CDR2 reads SYDVKM. V was clipped by 3 bases and J by 4 bases, with 12 bases between them. This CDR3 reads CASSFSRSSETQYF. Here the CDR3 DNA reads TGTGCCAGCAGTTTTAGTCGGAGTTCAGAGACCCAGTACTTC.

The rearrangement links TRBV19 to TRBJ2-1; 10 bases are a match to TRBD2. CDR1 and CDR2 (germline): LNHDA, SQIVND (reference sequence). Trimming took 6 bases from V and 8 from J; bases not matched to a gene: 7. The CDR3 loop spans 14 amino acids. The DNA for the CDR3 is TGTGCCAGTAGCCCAGCGGGAGGGATGTATGAGCAGTTCTTC. Protein: CASSPAGGMYEQFF.